These T cell receptor beta chains were read from a single sample in a study of T cell changes during pregnancy in multiple sclerosis. Sequencing used immunoSEQ multiplex PCR; TCRdb keeps in-frame clones, though not all of them. The sample carries about 32,000 clones, 75% to 90% recorded once. Here the sequenced sample was CD8+ T cells from peripheral blood mononuclear cells, taken in the second trimester of pregnancy. The receptor source for this set is a female donor with multiple sclerosis, enrolled in a pregnancy study. Both conserved end residues are trimmed from each CDR3. D genes are given only for firm matches. Clone size is given for some rows only: seen once, a few or many times, or a class if the clone is expanded.

d_call	v_call	clone_size	cdr3_aa
NA	TRBV9	NA	ASSSRQKQETQY
TRBD2	TRBV9	NA	ASSVGGTTSYEQY
NA	TRBV6-4	NA	ASDCYNEQF
TRBD1	TRBV5-1	NA	ASSWGLDRGVGETQY
TRBD1	TRBV28	once	ASSPRDSLNTEAF
NA	TRBV9	NA	ASGSSFAEQY
TRBD1	TRBV9	many	ASSPRTGTGIDEQY
NA	TRBV5-1	NA	ASSLTVTGELF
NA	TRBV28	NA	ASNEGILRLSTEAF
NA	TRBV4-1	NA	ASSRTGGNEQF
NA	TRBV4-2	NA	ASSRSRGYLNEQY
NA	TRBV27	NA	ASSFSAAGELF
NA	TRBV7-9	NA	ASSLGQSNQETQY
TRBD1	TRBV9	NA	ASSRSGGGNQPQH
TRBD2	TRBV7-9	NA	ASSLDKTSGDNTDTQY
TRBD2	TRBV7-6	NA	ASSLDMAGGTQETQY
NA	TRBV2	NA	ASSDGGAYSNQPQH
TRBD2	TRBV7-6	NA	ASSLEAGVGETQY
NA	TRBV5-6	NA	ASSLQGGEPQH
TRBD2	TRBV5-5	NA	ASSLLLAGGPYEQY
NA	TRBV6-5	NA	ASSYRGPNTEAF
NA	TRBV9	NA	ASSVWETGLSEQF
NA	TRBV27	NA	ASSYYRDTDTQY
NA	TRBV5-4	NA	ASSSPLRGLNGYTEAF
TRBD1	TRBV6-4	NA	ASSKTGGRDTQY
TRBD1	TRBV29-1	NA	SVITGGWDGYT
TRBD1	TRBV9	NA	ASSGQNHRGLDYGYT
NA	TRBV27	NA	ASTTGGANVLT
NA	TRBV5-1	NA	ASSSPDSPRETQY
NA	TRBV30	NA	AWSQLVFVRETQY
TRBD1	TRBV2	few	ASSDPATGGNTEAF
NA	TRBV6-1	NA	ASSEGVRGTDTQY
NA	TRBV7-9	NA	ASSYRRGDTQY
NA	TRBV30	once	AWSATINTEAF
NA	TRBV5-1	NA	ASSPDLAGVGEQY
TRBD1	TRBV5-1	NA	ASSSGTAGNTIY
TRBD1	TRBV5-1	NA	ASSPGTGNLGNTGELF
TRBD2	TRBV9	NA	ASSVLAGKYNEQF
NA	TRBV5-8	NA	ASSFAAGGYTGELF
NA	TRBV27	few	ASSAGVASQPQH
NA	TRBV10-3	NA	AISESRMNRENNEQF
TRBD2	TRBV6-5	NA	ASRSGTRFHNEQF
NA	TRBV9	NA	ASSPTAERSEAF
NA	TRBV13	few	ASSLGRGYGYT